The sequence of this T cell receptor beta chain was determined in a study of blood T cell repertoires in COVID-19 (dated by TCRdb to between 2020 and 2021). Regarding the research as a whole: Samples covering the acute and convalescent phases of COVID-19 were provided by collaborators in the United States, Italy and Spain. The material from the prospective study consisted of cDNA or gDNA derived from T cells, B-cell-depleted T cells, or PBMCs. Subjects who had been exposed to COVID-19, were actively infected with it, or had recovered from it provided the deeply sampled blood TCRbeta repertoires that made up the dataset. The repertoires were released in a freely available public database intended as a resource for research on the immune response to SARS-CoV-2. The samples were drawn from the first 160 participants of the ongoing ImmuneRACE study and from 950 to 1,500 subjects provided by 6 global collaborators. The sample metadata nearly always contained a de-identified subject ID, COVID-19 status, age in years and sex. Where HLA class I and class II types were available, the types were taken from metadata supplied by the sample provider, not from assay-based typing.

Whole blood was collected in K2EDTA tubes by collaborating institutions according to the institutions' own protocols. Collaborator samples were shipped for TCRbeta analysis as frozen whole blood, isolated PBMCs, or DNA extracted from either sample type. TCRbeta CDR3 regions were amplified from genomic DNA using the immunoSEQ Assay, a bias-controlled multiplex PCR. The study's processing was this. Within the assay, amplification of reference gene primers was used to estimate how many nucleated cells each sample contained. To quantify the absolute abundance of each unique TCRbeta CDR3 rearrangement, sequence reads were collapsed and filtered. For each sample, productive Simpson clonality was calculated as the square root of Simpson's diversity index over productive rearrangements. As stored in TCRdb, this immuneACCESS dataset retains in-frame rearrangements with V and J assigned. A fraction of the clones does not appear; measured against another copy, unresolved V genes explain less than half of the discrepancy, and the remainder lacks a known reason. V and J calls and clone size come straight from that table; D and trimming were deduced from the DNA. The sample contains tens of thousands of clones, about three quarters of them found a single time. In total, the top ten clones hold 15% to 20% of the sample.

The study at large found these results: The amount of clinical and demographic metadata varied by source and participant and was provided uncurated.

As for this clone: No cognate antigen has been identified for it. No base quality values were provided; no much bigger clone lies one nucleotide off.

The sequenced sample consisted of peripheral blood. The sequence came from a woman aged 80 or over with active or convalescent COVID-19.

CDR3 loop: CASSLDRANTEAFF. The nucleotide sequence reads as follows: TGCGCCAGCAGCCTGGACAGGGCGAACACTGAAGCTTTCTTT. The chain was built from TRBV4-3 and TRBJ1-1; TRBD1 matches 8 bases in the middle. The CDR3 contains 14 residues, cysteine and phenylalanine counted. Only CDR3 DNA remains: 42 bases, in frame from the first base. V loses 4 bases at its end and J loses 1 base; junction bases beyond the gene matches: 2. CDR1 is given as LGHNA and CDR2 as YSLEER, both from the germline V gene.